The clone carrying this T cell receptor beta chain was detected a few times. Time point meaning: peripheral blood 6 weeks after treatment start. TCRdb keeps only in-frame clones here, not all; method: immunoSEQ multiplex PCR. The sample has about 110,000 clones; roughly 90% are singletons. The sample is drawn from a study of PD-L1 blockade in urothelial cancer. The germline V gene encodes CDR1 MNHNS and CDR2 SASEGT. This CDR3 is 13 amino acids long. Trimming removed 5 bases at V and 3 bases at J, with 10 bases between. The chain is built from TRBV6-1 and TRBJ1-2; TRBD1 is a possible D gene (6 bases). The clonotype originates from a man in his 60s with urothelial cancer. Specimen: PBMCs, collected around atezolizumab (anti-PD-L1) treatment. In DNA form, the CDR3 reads TGTGCCAGCAGTCGGGACACTGACTATGGCTACACCTTC. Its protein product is CASSRDTDYGYTF.